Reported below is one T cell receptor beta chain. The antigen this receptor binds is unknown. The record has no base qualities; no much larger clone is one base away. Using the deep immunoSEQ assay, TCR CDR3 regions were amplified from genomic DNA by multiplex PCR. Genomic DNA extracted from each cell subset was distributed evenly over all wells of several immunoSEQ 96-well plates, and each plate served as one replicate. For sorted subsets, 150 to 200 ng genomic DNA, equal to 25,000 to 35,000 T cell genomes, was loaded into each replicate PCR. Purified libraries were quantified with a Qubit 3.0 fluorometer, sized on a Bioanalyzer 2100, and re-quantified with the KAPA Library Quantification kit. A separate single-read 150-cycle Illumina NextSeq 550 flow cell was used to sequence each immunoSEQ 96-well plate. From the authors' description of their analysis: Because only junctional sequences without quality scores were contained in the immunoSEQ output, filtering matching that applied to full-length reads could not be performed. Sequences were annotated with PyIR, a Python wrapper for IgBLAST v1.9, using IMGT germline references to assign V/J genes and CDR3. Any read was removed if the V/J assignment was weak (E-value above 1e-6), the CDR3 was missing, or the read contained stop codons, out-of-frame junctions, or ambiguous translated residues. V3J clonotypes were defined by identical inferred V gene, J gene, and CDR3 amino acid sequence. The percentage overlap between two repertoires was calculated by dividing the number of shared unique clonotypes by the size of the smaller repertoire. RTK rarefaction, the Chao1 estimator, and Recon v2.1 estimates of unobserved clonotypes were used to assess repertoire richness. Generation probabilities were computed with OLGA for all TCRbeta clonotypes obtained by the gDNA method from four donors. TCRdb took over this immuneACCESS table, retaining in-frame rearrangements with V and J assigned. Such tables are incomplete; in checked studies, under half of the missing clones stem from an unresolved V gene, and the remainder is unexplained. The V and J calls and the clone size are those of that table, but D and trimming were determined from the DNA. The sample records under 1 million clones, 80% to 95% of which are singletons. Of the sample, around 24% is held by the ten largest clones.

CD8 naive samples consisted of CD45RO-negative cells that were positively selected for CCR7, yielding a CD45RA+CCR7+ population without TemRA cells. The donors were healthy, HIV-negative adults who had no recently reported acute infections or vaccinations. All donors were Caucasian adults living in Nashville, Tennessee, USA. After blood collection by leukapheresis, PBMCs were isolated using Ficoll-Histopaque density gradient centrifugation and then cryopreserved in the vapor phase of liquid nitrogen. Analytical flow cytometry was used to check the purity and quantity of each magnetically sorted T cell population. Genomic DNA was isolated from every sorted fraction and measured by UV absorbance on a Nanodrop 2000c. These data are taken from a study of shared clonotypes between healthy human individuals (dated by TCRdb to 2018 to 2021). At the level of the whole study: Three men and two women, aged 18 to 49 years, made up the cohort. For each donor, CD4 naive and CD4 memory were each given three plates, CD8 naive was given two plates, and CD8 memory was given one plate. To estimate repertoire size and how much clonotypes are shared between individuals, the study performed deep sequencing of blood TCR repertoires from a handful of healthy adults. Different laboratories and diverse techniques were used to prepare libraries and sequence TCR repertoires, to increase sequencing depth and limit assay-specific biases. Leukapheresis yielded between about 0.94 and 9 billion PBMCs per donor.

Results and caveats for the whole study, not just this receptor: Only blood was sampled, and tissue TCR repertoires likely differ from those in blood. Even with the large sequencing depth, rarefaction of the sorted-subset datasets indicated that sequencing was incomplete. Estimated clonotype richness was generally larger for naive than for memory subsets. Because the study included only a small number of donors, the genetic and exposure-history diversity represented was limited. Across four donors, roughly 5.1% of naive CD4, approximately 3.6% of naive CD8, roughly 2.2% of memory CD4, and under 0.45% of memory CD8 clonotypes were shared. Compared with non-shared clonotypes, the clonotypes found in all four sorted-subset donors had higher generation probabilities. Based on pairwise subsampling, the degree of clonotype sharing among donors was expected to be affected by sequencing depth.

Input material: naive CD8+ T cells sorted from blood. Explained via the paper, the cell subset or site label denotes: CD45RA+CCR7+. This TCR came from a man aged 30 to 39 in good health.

CDR3 reads: CASSLGSSNQPQHF. The DNA sequence is TGTGCCAGCAGCTTGGGCAGTAGCAATCAGCCCCAGCATTTT. This chain is built from TRBV5-8 and TRBJ1-5; a confident D gene designation cannot be given. CDR1 SGHTS and CDR2 YDEGEE are derived from the germline V gene. Taken from cysteine to phenylalanine, the CDR3 has 14 residues. Only the CDR3 DNA is retained, 42 bases long and in frame from the first base. The germline ends are 4 bases apart after V is trimmed by 0 bases and J by 0 bases. Where the CDR3 stops, the reference TRBV5-8 and TRBJ1-5 genes take over; the full variable domain is EAGVTQSPTHLIKTRGQQATLRCSPISGHTSVYWYQQALGLGLQFLLWYDEGEERNRGNFPPRFSGRQFPNYSSELNVNALELEDSALYLCASSLGSSNQPQHFGDGTRLSIL.